This TCR beta chain was recovered during a study of cytomegalovirus exposure and HLA in healthy donors. The study, taken as a whole, reports: Sequences of the TCR beta chain were said to predict the HLA-A and HLA-B alleles of most subjects accurately. Most sequenced TCRs were rare (though some public TCRs occurred in many donors).

Details on this clone: Its antigen is still unknown.

Primers for the PCR totalled 60 Vbeta and 13 Jbeta. Sequencing used immunoSEQ multiplex PCR; TCRdb keeps in-frame clones, though not all of them. The top ten clones hold roughly 4.2% of a sample with 90,000 or so clones, about 81% of them seen once. The germline CDR1 and CDR2 sequences are SGHVS and FQNEAQ. This CDR3 is built from 13 residues. V shed 7 bases, J shed 7 bases, and the junction held 6 bases outside the gene matches. This sequence was found in a man in his fifties or sixties in good health and CMV-seronegative. The specimen was PBMCs. The V gene is TRBV7-8, the J gene TRBJ1-5, with 8 positions matching TRBD1. DNA for the CDR3: TGTGCCAGCATGGACAGGGCGGGGCAGCCCCAGCATTTT. It translates to CASMDRAGQPQHF.